This T cell receptor (beta chain) derives from a study of cytomegalovirus exposure and HLA in healthy donors. Notes on the study in general: In a later analysis, an Asian-associated ancestry cluster reportedly showed fewer N-insertions than the approximately 700-donor mean. Specificity of three CMV-associated chains for CMV antigens was verified in vitro. Upon later analysis, HLA-associated TCR beta chains proved more clonally expanded than other, equally common chains. Sequencing likely generated an artifact that appeared as a cluster of highly shared sequence variants.

The CDR3 covers 14 residues. V was clipped by 4 bases and J by 6 bases, with 14 bases between them. The germline gives CDR1 LNHDA, CDR2 SQIVND (reference sequence). This clone was counted once. No antigen is known for it. Primers: 60 Vbeta forward and 13 Jbeta reverse. Generated by immunoSEQ multiplex PCR, the TCRdb table keeps only in-frame clones and is missing some. This sample has 150,000 to 170,000 clones, with 80% found just once. The chain carries TRBV19 and TRBJ2-3; possible D gene TRBD2, 5 bases. The sequence derives from a woman aged 40-49 years in good health and CMV-seropositive. The sample taken for sequencing was PBMCs. Here the CDR3 reads CASSTSPLLDTQYF. The CDR3 coding sequence is TGTGCCAGTAGTACTAGCCCCTTGTTGGATACGCAGTATTTT.